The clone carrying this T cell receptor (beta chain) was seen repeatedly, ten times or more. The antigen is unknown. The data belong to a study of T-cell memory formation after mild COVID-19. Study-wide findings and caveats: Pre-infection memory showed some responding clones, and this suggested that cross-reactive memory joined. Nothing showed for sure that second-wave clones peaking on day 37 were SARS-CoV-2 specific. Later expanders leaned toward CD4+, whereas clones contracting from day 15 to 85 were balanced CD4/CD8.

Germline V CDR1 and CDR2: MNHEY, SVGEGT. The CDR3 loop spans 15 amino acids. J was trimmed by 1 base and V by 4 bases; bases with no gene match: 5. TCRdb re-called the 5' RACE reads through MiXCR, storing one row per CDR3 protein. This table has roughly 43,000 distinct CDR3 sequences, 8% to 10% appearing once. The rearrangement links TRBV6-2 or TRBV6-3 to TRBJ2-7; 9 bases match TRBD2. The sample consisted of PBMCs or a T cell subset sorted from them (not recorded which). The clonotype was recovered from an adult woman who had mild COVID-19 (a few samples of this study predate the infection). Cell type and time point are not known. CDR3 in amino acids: CASSSPGLASYEQYF. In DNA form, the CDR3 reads TGTGCCAGCAGTTCGCCGGGACTAGCTTCCTACGAGCAGTACTTC.